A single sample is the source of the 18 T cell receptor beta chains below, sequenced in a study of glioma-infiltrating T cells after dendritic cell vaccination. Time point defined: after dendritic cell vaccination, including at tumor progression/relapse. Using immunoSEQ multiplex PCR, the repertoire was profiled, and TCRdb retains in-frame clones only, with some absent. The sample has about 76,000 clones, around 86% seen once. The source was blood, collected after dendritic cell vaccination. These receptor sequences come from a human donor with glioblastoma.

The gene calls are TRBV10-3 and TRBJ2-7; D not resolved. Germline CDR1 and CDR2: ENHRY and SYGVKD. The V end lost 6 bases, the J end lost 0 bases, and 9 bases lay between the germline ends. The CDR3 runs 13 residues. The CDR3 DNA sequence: TGTGCCATCAGACCAGACTTCTCCTACGAGCAGTACTTC. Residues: CAIRPDFSYEQYF.

Here the CDR3 DNA reads TGTGCCAGTAACCTGGGGGGGACAGGAAATCAGCCCCAGCATTTT. It specifies CASNLGGTGNQPQHF. This rearrangement joins TRBV19 to TRBJ1-5; 8 bases map to TRBD1. The ends lost 7 bases at V and 4 bases at J; junction bases unmatched: 9. The CDR3 spans 15 residues. Germline CDR1 reads LNHDA; CDR2 reads SQIVND (reference sequence).

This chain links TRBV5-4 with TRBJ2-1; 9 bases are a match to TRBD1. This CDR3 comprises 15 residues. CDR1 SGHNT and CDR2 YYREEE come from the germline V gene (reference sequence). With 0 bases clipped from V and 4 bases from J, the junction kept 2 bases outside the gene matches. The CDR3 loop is CASSLEGQGYNEQFF. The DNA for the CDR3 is TGTGCCAGCAGCTTGGAAGGACAGGGGTACAATGAGCAGTTCTTC.

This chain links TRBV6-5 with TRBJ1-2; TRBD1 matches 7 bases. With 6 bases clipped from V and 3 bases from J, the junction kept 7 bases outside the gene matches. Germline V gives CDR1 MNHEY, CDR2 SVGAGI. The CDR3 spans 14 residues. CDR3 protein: CASRSTGVHYGYTF. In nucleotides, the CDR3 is TGTGCCAGCAGGTCTACAGGGGTACACTATGGCTACACCTTC.

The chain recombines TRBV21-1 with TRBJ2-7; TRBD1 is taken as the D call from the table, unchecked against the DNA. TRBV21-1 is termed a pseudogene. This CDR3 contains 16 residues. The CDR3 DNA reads TGTGCCAGCAGCAAAGCGAGGGGGACCGGGACCTACGAGCAGTACTTC. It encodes CASSKARGTGTYEQYF.

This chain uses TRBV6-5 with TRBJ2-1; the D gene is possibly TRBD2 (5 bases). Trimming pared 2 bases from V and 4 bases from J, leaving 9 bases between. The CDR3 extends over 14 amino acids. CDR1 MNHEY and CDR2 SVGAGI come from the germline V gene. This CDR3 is CASSYQEEYNEQFF. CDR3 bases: TGTGCCAGCAGTTACCAGGAGGAATACAATGAGCAGTTCTTC.

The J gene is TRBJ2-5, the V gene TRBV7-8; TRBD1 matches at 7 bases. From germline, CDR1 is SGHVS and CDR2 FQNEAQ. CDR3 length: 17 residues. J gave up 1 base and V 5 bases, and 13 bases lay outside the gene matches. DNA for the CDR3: TGTGCCAGCAGCACGGACAGGTCAGACCTGACCCAAGAGACCCAGTACTTC. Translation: CASSTDRSDLTQETQYF. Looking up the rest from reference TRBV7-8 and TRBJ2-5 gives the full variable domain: GAGVSQSPRYKVAKRGQDVALRCDPISGHVSLFWYQQALGQGPEFLTYFQNEAQLDKSGLPSDRFFAERPEGSVSTLKIQRTQQEDSAVYLCASSTDRSDLTQETQYFGPGTRLLVL.

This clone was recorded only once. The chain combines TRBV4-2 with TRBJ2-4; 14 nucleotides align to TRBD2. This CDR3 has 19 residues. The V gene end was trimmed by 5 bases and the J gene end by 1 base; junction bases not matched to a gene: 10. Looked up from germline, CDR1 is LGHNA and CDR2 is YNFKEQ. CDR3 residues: CASSLRLAGGGVAKNIQYF. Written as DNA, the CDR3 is TGTGCCAGCAGCTTAAGACTAGCGGGAGGGGGGGTGGCCAAAAACATTCAGTACTTC.

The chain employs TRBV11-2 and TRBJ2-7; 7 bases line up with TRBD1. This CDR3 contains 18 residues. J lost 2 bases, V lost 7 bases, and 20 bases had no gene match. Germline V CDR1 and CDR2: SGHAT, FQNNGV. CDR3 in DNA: TGTGCCAGCACCTCACTCCGACAGGGACGATCGACTACCTACGAGCAGTACTTC. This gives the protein CASTSLRQGRSTTYEQYF.

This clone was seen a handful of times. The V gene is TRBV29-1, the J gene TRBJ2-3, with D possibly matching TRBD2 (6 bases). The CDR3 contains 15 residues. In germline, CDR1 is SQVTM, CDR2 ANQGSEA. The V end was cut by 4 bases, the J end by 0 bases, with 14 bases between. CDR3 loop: CSVVPGDSSTDTQYF. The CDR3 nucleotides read TGCAGCGTTGTACCGGGGGATTCTAGCACAGATACGCAGTATTTT.

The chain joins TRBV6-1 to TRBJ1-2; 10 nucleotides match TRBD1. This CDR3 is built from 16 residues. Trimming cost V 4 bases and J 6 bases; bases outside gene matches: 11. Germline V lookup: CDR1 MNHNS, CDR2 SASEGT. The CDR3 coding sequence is TGTGCCAGCAGTGCAGGGACAGGGGCCGGTTGGGATGGCTACACCTTC. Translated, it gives CASSAGTGAGWDGYTF.

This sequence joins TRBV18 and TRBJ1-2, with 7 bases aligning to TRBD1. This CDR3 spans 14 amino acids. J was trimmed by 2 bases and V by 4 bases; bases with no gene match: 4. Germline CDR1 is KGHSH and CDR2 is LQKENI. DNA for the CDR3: TGTGCCAGCTCACTTGGGACAGCCAACTATGGCTACACCTTC. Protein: CASSLGTANYGYTF.

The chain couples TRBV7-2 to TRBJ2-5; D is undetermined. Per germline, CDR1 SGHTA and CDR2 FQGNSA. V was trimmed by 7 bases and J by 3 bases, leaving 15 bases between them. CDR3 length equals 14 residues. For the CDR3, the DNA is TGTGCCAGCACCCATGGTGGTAGCAAAGAGACCCAGTACTTC. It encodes CASTHGGSKETQYF.

This CDR3 is CASSSGTRGSYEQYF. CDR3 DNA: TGTGCCAGCAGTTCTGGGACCAGGGGCTCCTACGAGCAGTACTTC. This chain uses TRBV6-5 with TRBJ2-7; tentatively, D is TRBD1 (6 bases). The CDR3 extends over 15 amino acids. Germline CDR1 MNHEY, CDR2 SVGAGI. The V gene lost 4 bases and the J gene lost 0 bases, with 13 bases spanning the gap.

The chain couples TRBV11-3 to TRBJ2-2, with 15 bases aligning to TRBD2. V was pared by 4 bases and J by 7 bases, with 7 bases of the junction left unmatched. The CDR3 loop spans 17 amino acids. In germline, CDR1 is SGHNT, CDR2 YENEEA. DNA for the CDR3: TGTGCCAGCAGCTCGGGACTAGCGGGGGGCCGGGGCGGGGAGCTGTTTTTT. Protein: CASSSGLAGGRGGELFF.

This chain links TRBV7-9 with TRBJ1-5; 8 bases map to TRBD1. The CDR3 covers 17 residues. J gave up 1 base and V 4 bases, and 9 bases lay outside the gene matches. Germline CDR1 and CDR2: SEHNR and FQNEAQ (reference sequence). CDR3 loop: CASSSYGQGRSNQPQHF. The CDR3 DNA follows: TGTGCCAGCAGCTCCTACGGACAGGGCCGGAGCAATCAGCCCCAGCATTTT. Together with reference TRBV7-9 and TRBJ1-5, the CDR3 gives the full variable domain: DTGVSQNPRHKITKRGQNVTFRCDPISEHNRLYWYRQTLGQGPEFLTYFQNEAQLEKSRLLSDRFSAERPKGSFSTLEIQRTEQGDSAMYLCASSSYGQGRSNQPQHFGDGTRLSIL.

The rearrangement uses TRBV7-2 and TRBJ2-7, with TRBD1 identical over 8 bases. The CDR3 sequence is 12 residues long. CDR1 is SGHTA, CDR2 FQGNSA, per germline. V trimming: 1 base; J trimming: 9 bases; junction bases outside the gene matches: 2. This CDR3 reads CASSLDRGAQYF. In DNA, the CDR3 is TGTGCCAGCAGCTTAGACAGGGGGGCGCAGTACTTC. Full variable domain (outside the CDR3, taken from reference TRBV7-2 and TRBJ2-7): GAGVSQSPSNKVTEKGKDVELRCDPISGHTALYWYRQSLGQGLEFLIYFQGNSAPDKSGLPSDRFSAERTGGSVSTLTIQRTQQEDSAVYLCASSLDRGAQYFGPGTRLTVT.

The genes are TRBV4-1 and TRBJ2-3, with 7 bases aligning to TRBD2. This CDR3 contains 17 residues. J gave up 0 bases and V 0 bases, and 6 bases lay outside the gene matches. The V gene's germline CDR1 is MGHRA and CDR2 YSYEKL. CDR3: CASSQESPSGSTDTQYF. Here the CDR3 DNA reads TGCGCCAGCAGCCAAGAAAGTCCTAGCGGAAGCACAGATACGCAGTATTTT.